This TCR beta chain was sequenced for a study of cytomegalovirus exposure and HLA in healthy donors. 13 Jbeta primers and 60 Vbeta primers were used for the PCR. TCRdb's copy holds only in-frame clones and misses some; the assay was immunoSEQ multiplex PCR. Of 150,000 to 200,000 clones in the sample, 70% to 80% were seen once. Concerning this clone: Its matching antigen is unknown.

CDR1 SGHRS and CDR2 YFSETQ come from the germline V gene. This CDR3 spans 19 amino acids. Trimming took 0 bases from V and 6 from J; bases not matched to a gene: 13. Overall study findings and caveats: A later analysis appeared to link common viral pathogens to several of the most significant clusters. As a later analysis showed, a missense DCLRE1C variant was linked to trimming of TCR beta V- and J-genes. The study listed roughly 150 cytomegalovirus-associated TCR beta chains. No immune exposure information besides CMV serostatus was available.

The receptor was derived from a woman aged 30 to 39 in good health and CMV-seropositive. V and J are TRBV5-1 and TRBJ2-1; 12 nucleotides match TRBD2. The sequenced sample was PBMCs. CDR3 protein: CASSLVASGRAATSNEQFF. As DNA, the CDR3 is TGCGCCAGCAGCTTGGTAGCTAGCGGGAGGGCCGCGACAAGCAATGAGCAGTTCTTC.